These 29 T cell receptor beta chains originate from one sample sequenced in a study of CD8+ T cells in alopecia areata (dated by TCRdb to 2016 to 2018). The library was generated by the immunoSEQ multiplex PCR assay. RNA was extracted from all samples and reverse transcribed into cDNA as template for TCR sequencing. TCRdb took over this immuneACCESS table, retaining in-frame rearrangements with V and J assigned. Such tables are incomplete; in checked studies, under half of the missing clones stem from an unresolved V gene, and the remainder is unexplained. The sample contains some 44,000 clones, roughly 92% of them found a single time. The ten largest make up 18% of the sample. The time point label, read with the paper, signifies: roughly 24 weeks on oral tofacitinib. The treatment or condition label for this specimen denotes: oral pan-JAK inhibitor, 5-10 mg twice daily. The material sequenced was CD8+ T cells sorted from blood, taken at week 24, from a patient treated with tofacitinib. These receptor sequences come from a human donor with alopecia areata.

In its sample, this clone was seen once. The V gene is TRBV9, the J gene TRBJ2-5, with 8 bases matching TRBD2. There are 18 residues in the CDR3. Germline CDR1 reads SGDLS; CDR2 reads YYNGEE. V gave up 4 bases and J gave up 5 bases; unmatched junction bases: 19. The CDR3 is CASSPHGGAGALGETQYF. CDR3 DNA: TGTGCCAGCAGCCCCCACGGGGGAGCGGGGGCCCTGGGGGAGACCCAGTACTTC.

V is TRBV5-1 and J is TRBJ2-1, with 11 bases aligning to TRBD2. With 0 bases clipped from V and 0 bases from J, the junction kept 2 bases outside the gene matches. The CDR3 is 17 amino acids. Looked up from germline, CDR1 is SGHRS and CDR2 is YFSETQ. The CDR3 DNA follows: TGCGCCAGCAGCTTGGGCCTAGCGGGGGGCTCCTACAATGAGCAGTTCTTC. This encodes CASSLGLAGGSYNEQFF.

Here the CDR3 DNA reads TGTGCCAGCAGCCAAGATGGGGGGACCGGGAGGAACACTGAAGCTTTCTTT. This gives the protein CASSQDGGTGRNTEAFF. The chain carries TRBV4-2 and TRBJ1-1, with D tentatively TRBD1 (5 bases). Germline V gives CDR1 LGHNA, CDR2 YNFKEQ. V shed 0 bases and J shed 1 base, with 15 bases lying between them. The CDR3 has 17 amino acids.

The chain couples TRBV27 to TRBJ2-3; 9 positions match TRBD2. The CDR3 has 17 amino acids. Germline V gives CDR1 MNHEY, CDR2 SMNVEV (reference sequence). J lost 2 bases, V lost 0 bases, and 6 bases had no gene match. The CDR3: CASSLSQPSGVTDTQYF. The CDR3 DNA sequence: TGTGCCAGCAGTTTATCTCAGCCTAGCGGGGTCACAGATACGCAGTATTTT.

This CDR3 is CASSRKRGELKSTEAFF. CDR3 coding DNA: TGTGCCAGCAGCCGTAAACGGGGAGAATTGAAATCCACTGAAGCTTTCTTT. The J gene is TRBJ1-1, the V gene TRBV7-2; the D is unclear. V dropped 5 bases and J dropped 4 bases, with 23 bases sitting between them. Germline V gene data show CDR1 as SGHTA and CDR2 as FQGNSA. CDR3 length: 17 amino acids.

The chain carries TRBV29-1 and TRBJ2-2; no clear D. CDR3 length: 14 residues. The V and J ends lost 4 bases and 0 bases respectively, with 9 bases between them. CDR1 is SQVTM, CDR2 ANQGSEA, per germline. In nucleotides, the CDR3 is TGCAGCGTTGGAAGTAATCCGAACACCGGGGAGCTGTTTTTT. This codes for CSVGSNPNTGELFF.

This chain links TRBV5-6 with TRBJ2-5; unclear D gene. The end of the DNA fits TRBJ2-7 better, so the J call may be wrong. The CDR3 is 15 amino acids. Germline loops: CDR1 SGHDT, CDR2 YYEEEE. In DNA form, the CDR3 reads TGTGCCAGCAGCTTGGGTGCGGACCCCTCCTACGAGCAGTACTTC. Its protein is CASSLGADPSYEQYF.

This clone was observed once. The chain links TRBV7-8 to TRBJ2-1; TRBD2 matches at 9 bases. In germline, CDR1 is SGHVS, CDR2 FQNEAQ. This CDR3 has 16 residues. V was clipped by 5 bases and J by 0 bases; unmatched bases: 5. The CDR3 reads CASSHGGGGSYNEQFF. CDR3 sequence (DNA): TGTGCCAGCAGCCACGGCGGGGGGGGCTCCTACAATGAGCAGTTCTTC.

The V gene is TRBV28, the J gene TRBJ1-5, with D uncertain. CDR1 and CDR2 (germline): MDHEN, SYDVKM. The V end was cut by 3 bases, the J end by 0 bases, with 6 bases between. The CDR3 has 14 amino acids. This CDR3 is CASSLDASNQPQHF. The CDR3 coding sequence is TGTGCCAGCAGTTTGGACGCTAGCAATCAGCCCCAGCATTTT.

The V and J genes are TRBV11-2 and TRBJ2-5; a weak D match, TRBD2 (6 bases). Trimming stripped 10 bases from V and 4 bases from J, with 16 bases between. This CDR3 spans 13 amino acids. Germline V gives CDR1 SGHAT, CDR2 FQNNGV. The chain's CDR3 is CATSPGVGETQYF. In nucleotides, the CDR3 is TGTGCCACCTCCCCGGGAGTGGGAGAGACCCAGTACTTC.

The chain couples TRBV7-9 to TRBJ2-7; 8 bases map to TRBD2. J gave up 3 bases and V 5 bases, and 15 bases lay outside the gene matches. CDR1 and CDR2 from the germline V gene are SEHNR and FQNEAQ (reference sequence). This CDR3 has 17 amino acids. The CDR3 region is CASSLKAAGGNFYEQYF. In DNA form, the CDR3 reads TGTGCCAGCAGCCTAAAGGCGGCGGGAGGTAACTTCTACGAGCAGTACTTC.

This clone was counted once. The chain combines TRBV27 with TRBJ2-7, with TRBD2 matching 8 bases. CDR3 size: 13 residues. Germline V gene lookup returns CDR1 MNHEY and CDR2 SMNVEV (reference sequence). With V trimmed by 6 bases and J by 2 bases, 3 bases remained unmatched. The CDR3 region is CASSPTSAYEQYF. CDR3 DNA sequence: TGTGCCAGCAGCCCGACTAGCGCCTACGAGCAGTACTTC.

V and J are TRBV5-1 and TRBJ1-1; D is ambiguous. CDR1 SGHRS and CDR2 YFSETQ come from the germline V gene. The CDR3 has 14 amino acids. V shed 0 bases and J shed 1 base, with 7 bases lying between them. CDR3 in amino acids: CASSLAGGNTEAFF. For the CDR3, the DNA is TGCGCCAGCAGCTTGGCGGGCGGGAACACTGAAGCTTTCTTT.

To note about this clone: At one end the junction does not follow the germline gene, possibly because of a read error. V is TRBV7-7 and J is TRBJ2-3; D is ambiguous. The CDR3 consists of 14 residues. Germline V gene data show CDR1 as SSHAT and CDR2 as FNYEAQ (reference sequence). CDR3 protein: CASSFGLGTDTQYF. CDR3 in DNA: TGTGCTAGCAGCTTTGGGCTGGGCACAGATACGCAGTATTTT.

The V call is TRBV11-2, the J call TRBJ2-1; 9 bases align to TRBD1. CDR1 and CDR2 from the germline V gene are SGHAT and FQNNGV. The junction had 12 bases not matched to a gene; V was cut back by 7 bases and J by 5 bases. CDR3 length equals 16 residues. The CDR3: CASTPFRDRVNNEQFF. CDR3 nucleotide sequence: TGTGCCAGCACCCCGTTTCGGGACAGGGTAAACAATGAGCAGTTCTTC.

This clone was seen only once. The chain links TRBV4-3 to TRBJ2-7, with 10 bases fitting TRBD1. The germline gives CDR1 LGHNA, CDR2 YSLEER. CDR3 length equals 17 residues. After removal of 2 bases from V and 4 bases from J, the junction contained 11 bases not matched to a gene. As DNA, the CDR3 is TGCGCCAGCAGCCAATCGGCGGGGGGACAGGGGTATTACGAGCAGTACTTC. Its protein is CASSQSAGGQGYYEQYF.

The V gene is TRBV28, the J gene TRBJ2-3; perhaps D is TRBD1 or TRBD2 (5 bases each). This CDR3 contains 15 residues. V was shortened by 8 bases and J by 4 bases, with 19 bases between the two germline ends. Germline V gene sequence: CDR1 MDHEN, CDR2 SYDVKM. CDR3 nucleotides: TGTGCCAGCCTCCCTCCGGGACCGGGCGCAGATACGCAGTATTTT. Encoded protein: CASLPPGPGADTQYF.

CDR3 coding DNA: TGTGCCAGCAGCCCTACGGGGGCGAACACCGGGGAGCTGTTTTTT. It is translated as CASSPTGANTGELFF. This sequence joins TRBV7-3 and TRBJ2-2, with D possibly TRBD2 on 6 matching bases. Germline values: CDR1 SGHTA, CDR2 FQGTGA. Trimming shortened V by 5 bases and J by 0 bases, and 10 bases separated the two germline ends. There are 15 residues in the CDR3.

The V call is TRBV4-1, the J call TRBJ1-2, with D possibly being TRBD1 (5 bases). Trimming shortened V by 6 bases and J by 4 bases, and 18 bases separated the two germline ends. The germline V gene encodes CDR1 MGHRA and CDR2 YSYEKL. The CDR3 is made up of 15 amino acids. CDR3 amino acids: CASSPSGGSTYGYTF. For the CDR3, the DNA is TGCGCCAGCAGTCCCTCCGGGGGAAGCACCTATGGCTACACCTTC.

The chain recombines TRBV29-1 with TRBJ1-3; TRBD1 might be the D (5 bases). Germline CDR1 and CDR2: SQVTM and ANQGSEA. CDR3 length: 14 amino acids. V was pared by 7 bases and J by 0 bases, with 13 bases between. CDR3 protein: CSGGEADSGNTIYF. CDR3 in DNA: TGCAGCGGGGGGGAAGCCGACTCTGGAAACACCATATATTTT. Drawing the rest from reference TRBV29-1 and TRBJ1-3, the complete variable domain is SAVISQKPSRDICQRGTSLTIQCQVDSQVTMMFWYRQQPGQSLTLIATANQGSEATYESGFVIDKFPISRPNLTFSTLTVSNMSPEDSSIYLCSGGEADSGNTIYFGEGSWLTVV.

The chain uses TRBV29-1 and TRBJ1-1; D gene uncertain. V shed 3 bases and J shed 4 bases, with 9 bases lying between them. The CDR3 has 12 amino acids. In germline, CDR1 is SQVTM, CDR2 ANQGSEA. The CDR3 DNA sequence: TGCAGCGTTGACAAGCGGACCACTGAAGCTTTCTTT. Residues: CSVDKRTTEAFF.

The rearrangement uses TRBV6-1 and TRBJ2-3; TRBD1 agrees at 11 bases. The V segment lost 3 bases and the J segment 5 bases; nucleotides outside the gene matches: 4. Per the germline V gene, CDR1 is MNHNS and CDR2 is SASEGT. The CDR3 length is 15 residues. The CDR3, as DNA: TGTGCCAGCAGTGAGGGGACAGGGGGAGTAGATACGCAGTATTTT. Protein sequence: CASSEGTGGVDTQYF.

The CDR3 is CASSHRESYYEQYF. DNA of the CDR3: TGTGCCAGCAGCCACCGGGAGTCCTACTACGAGCAGTACTTC. The gene calls are TRBV14 and TRBJ2-7, with D perhaps TRBD2 (6 bases). V gave up 3 bases and J gave up 3 bases, with 12 bases separating them. CDR3 size: 14 residues. The V gene's germline CDR1 is SGHDN and CDR2 FVKESK.

V is TRBV27 and J is TRBJ2-1; a possible D gene is TRBD1 (6 bases). This CDR3 is built from 15 residues. The ends were cut back, 5 bases at V and 6 bases at J, with 17 bases in the middle. Germline V lookup: CDR1 MNHEY, CDR2 SMNVEV (reference sequence). The DNA of the CDR3 is TGTGCCAGCAGTCCATCCCCTTGGACAGTCAATGAGCAGTTCTTC. Protein sequence: CASSPSPWTVNEQFF.

The V call is TRBV30, the J call TRBJ2-3; weak D call: TRBD1 (5 bases). V lost 3 bases, J lost 2 bases, and 21 bases lay in between. This CDR3 comprises 17 residues. Germline CDR1 GTSNPN, CDR2 SVGIG (reference sequence). CDR3 DNA: TGTGCCTGGAGGGCAGGGTGGGTCCGGTGGGTCACAGATACGCAGTATTTT. Its translation is CAWRAGWVRWVTDTQYF.

The genes are TRBV5-4 and TRBJ2-1; D not resolved. The CDR3 length is 12 residues. Germline assignment: CDR1 SGHNT and CDR2 YYREEE (reference sequence). Trimming stripped 4 bases from V and 9 bases from J, with 11 bases between. The CDR3 protein is CASSQDTGEQFF. The DNA of the CDR3 is TGTGCCAGCAGCCAAGATACGGGTGAGCAGTTCTTC.

The J gene is TRBJ2-6, the V gene TRBV6-5; D gene unclear. V shed 6 bases and J shed 3 bases, with 6 bases lying between them. The CDR3 sequence is 13 residues long. Looked up from germline, CDR1 is MNHEY and CDR2 is SVGAGI. The CDR3 region is CASRGFGANVLTF. CDR3 nucleotide sequence: TGTGCCAGCAGGGGGTTTGGGGCCAACGTCCTGACTTTC.

The gene calls are TRBV4-1 and TRBJ2-7; D may be TRBD2 (5 bases). Trimming stripped 1 base from V and 3 bases from J, with 13 bases between. Germline values: CDR1 MGHRA, CDR2 YSYEKL. The CDR3 sequence is 15 residues long. CDR3 residues: CASSQVRLPNYEQYF. The CDR3 DNA sequence: TGCGCCAGCAGCCAAGTGCGACTACCGAACTACGAGCAGTACTTC.

This chain links TRBV2 with TRBJ1-5, with D possibly matching TRBD1 (5 bases). In germline, CDR1 is SNHLY, CDR2 FYNNEI. With 4 bases removed from V and 4 bases from J, the gap between germline ends came to 8 bases. The CDR3 runs to 13 residues. In DNA, the CDR3 is TGTGCCAGCAGTGGGACACTAAATCAGCCCCAGCATTTT. The encoded protein is CASSGTLNQPQHF.